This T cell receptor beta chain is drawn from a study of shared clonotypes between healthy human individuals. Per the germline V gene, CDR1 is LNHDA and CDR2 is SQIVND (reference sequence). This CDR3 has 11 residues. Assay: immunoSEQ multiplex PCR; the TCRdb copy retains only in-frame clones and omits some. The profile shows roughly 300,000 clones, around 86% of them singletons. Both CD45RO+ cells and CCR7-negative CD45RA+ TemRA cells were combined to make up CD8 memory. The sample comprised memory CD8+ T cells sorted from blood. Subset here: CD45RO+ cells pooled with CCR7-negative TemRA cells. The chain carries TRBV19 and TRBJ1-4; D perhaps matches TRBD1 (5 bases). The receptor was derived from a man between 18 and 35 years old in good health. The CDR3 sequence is CGFREGEKLFF. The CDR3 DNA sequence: TGTGGTTTCAGGGAGGGTGAAAAACTGTTTTTT.